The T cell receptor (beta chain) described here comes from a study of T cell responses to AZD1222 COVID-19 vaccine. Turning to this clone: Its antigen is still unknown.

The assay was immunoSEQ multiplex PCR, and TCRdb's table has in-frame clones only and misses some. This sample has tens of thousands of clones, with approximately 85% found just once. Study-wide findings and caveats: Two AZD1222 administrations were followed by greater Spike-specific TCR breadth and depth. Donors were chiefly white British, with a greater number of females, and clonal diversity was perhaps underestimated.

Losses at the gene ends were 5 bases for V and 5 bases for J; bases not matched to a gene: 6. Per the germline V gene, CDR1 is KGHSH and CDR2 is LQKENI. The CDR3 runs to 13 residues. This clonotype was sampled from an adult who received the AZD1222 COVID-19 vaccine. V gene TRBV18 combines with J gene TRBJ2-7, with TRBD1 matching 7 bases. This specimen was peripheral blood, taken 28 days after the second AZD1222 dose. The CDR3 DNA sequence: TGTGCCAGCTCAGACAGACAGGGTGACGAGCAGTACTTC. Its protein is CASSDRQGDEQYF.